A selection of T cell receptor beta chains follows, all from one sample in a study of T cell repertoires in cytomegalovirus infection. One entry per CDR3 protein results from TCRdb running MiXCR on the reads. Of 450,000 to 600,000 distinct CDR3 sequences listed, approximately 10% are singletons. Specimen: PBMCs. Source of these receptors: a human donor in good health (CMV status not recorded). Some clones in this sample may be carry-over from other donors' samples. Each CDR3 is given with its conserved first and last residue. A D gene is named only where the DNA matches it firmly.

.	13	TRBV18	CASSPGAGNEQFF
.	14	TRBV7-2	CASSYGGNTGELFF
TRBD2	15	TRBV7-2	CASSRLAGGPYEQYF
TRBD1	14	TRBV7-8	CASSLWDRGPGYTF
TRBD1	16	TRBV6-6	CASRPLTGGAGGELFF
TRBD2	13	TRBV6-5	CASRSSGSYEQYF
TRBD1	13	TRBV7-6	CASSWTGAHGYTF
.	14	TRBV12-3/TRBV12-4	CASKLARSYNEQFF
.	14	TRBV10-3	CAIWHNSSRYGYTF
.	15	TRBV11-2	CASSLGPLGVYGYTF
TRBD2	14	TRBV20-1	CSAHLAGVKETQYF
.	12	TRBV12-3/TRBV12-4	CASSLPPQPQHF
.	15	TRBV5-5	CASTHGRGGTGELFF
.	15	TRBV6-1	CAVEEPSLFKTEAFF
.	14	TRBV14	CASSQGGAHREAFF
.	12	TRBV4-2	CASSLFSDEQFF
TRBD2	14	TRBV7-2	CASSPLAGEDTQYF
.	11	TRBV6-6	CASSYLLEQFF
TRBD1	17	TRBV11-1	CASSLDSGTGATYEQYF
TRBD1	16	TRBV9	CASSHPRTGGRNIQYF
TRBD1	16	TRBV7-9	CASSEGPTGGFYEQYF
TRBD1	14	TRBV6-5	CASNTGTGNTEAFF
TRBD2	16	TRBV12-3/TRBV12-4	CASSLGTSGFYNEQFF
.	16	TRBV6-8	CASNPPQGWGNNEQFF
.	15	TRBV7-3	CASSFDGANTGELFF
TRBD1	17	TRBV19	CASNPDGTGLSGNTIYF
TRBD2	14	TRBV20-1	CSARWGLDRNIQYF
.	13	TRBV7-9	CASSLTYPNEQFF
.	15	TRBV7-2	CASSFLTTGANVLTF
.	14	TRBV11-2	CASTFRERSDTQYF
.	14	TRBV27	CASSLRGFNSPLHF
.	16	TRBV11-2	CASSAPSQQYFESYTF
.	14	TRBV12-3/TRBV12-4	CASSLLSGADTQYF
.	15	TRBV28	CASSLLTRSPDTQYF
TRBD2	18	TRBV20-1	CSARGQGRLAGGLQEQYF
TRBD2	15	TRBV4-1	CASSRIIAGAGELFF
.	14	TRBV28	CASSPPDSFYEQYF
.	14	TRBV27	CASSLEYSNQPQHF
.	14	TRBV7-2	CASSLEQRPYEQYF
.	12	TRBV6-1	CASTGLHNEQFF
TRBD2	17	TRBV5-6	CASSLRGGGGGANVLTF